The rows below give T cell receptor beta chains drawn from one sample of a study of blood T cell repertoires in COVID-19. The method was immunoSEQ multiplex PCR; TCRdb's version includes in-frame clones alone and lacks a portion of them. This sample has fewer than 300,000 clones; under 90% occur once, and the top ten carry about a sixth. The sample was PBMCs or T cells enriched from blood (not recorded which). The receptors derive from a young man who had recovered from COVID-19. Both conserved end residues are part of each CDR3. Fields, in order: V gene, clone size, J gene, CDR3 length, D gene, CDR3 protein, CDR3 DNA. D genes are given only for firm matches. Size tells how often a clone was seen (once, few, many) or the class of an expanded clone, and some rows leave it out.

TRBV19	NA	TRBJ2-5	15	TRBD2	CASSTIEAGGETQYF	TGTGCCAGTAGTACTATTGAGGCGGGGGGGGAGACCCAGTACTTC
TRBV5-4	NA	TRBJ2-7	14	TRBD1	CASSLSGTGGKQYF	TGTGCCAGCAGCTTGTCCGGGACAGGGGGCAAGCAGTACTTC
TRBV7-9	NA	TRBJ1-2	14	TRBD1	CASSSGQGNYGYTF	TGTGCCAGCAGCTCGGGACAGGGAAACTATGGCTACACCTTC
TRBV12-3/TRBV12-4	NA	TRBJ1-1	13	NA	CASSANLNTEAFF	TGTGCCAGCAGCGCCAACTTGAACACTGAAGCTTTCTTT
TRBV7-9	NA	TRBJ1-1	14	NA	CASRAPTGNTEAFF	TGTGCCAGCAGGGCCCCCACGGGGAACACTGAAGCTTTCTTT
TRBV10-2	NA	TRBJ2-1	17	TRBD2	CASSFSPRTSVWGEQFF	TGCGCCAGCAGTTTTTCCCCCCGGACTAGCGTCTGGGGTGAGCAGTTCTTC
TRBV4-1	NA	TRBJ1-2	15	NA	CASSQEDWTIYGYTF	TGCGCCAGCAGCCAAGAGGATTGGACTATCTATGGCTACACCTTC
TRBV7-9	once	TRBJ2-7	14	TRBD2	CASSFPGLSYEQYF	TGTGCCAGCAGCTTCCCGGGACTATCCTACGAGCAGTACTTC
TRBV2	NA	TRBJ2-2	14	NA	CASDDLPGAGELFF	TGTGCCAGCGACGACTTACCGGGAGCCGGGGAGCTGTTTTTT
TRBV11-1	NA	TRBJ2-4	15	NA	CASSLGQYPGDIQYF	TGTGCCAGCAGCTTAGGGCAGTACCCGGGGGACATTCAGTACTTC
TRBV9	NA	TRBJ1-2	14	NA	CASSVETGSYGYTF	TGTGCCAGCAGCGTAGAGACAGGATCCTATGGCTACACCTTC
TRBV5-6	few	TRBJ1-2	13	TRBD1	CASSKTGTLGYTF	TGTGCCAGCAGCAAGACAGGGACCTTGGGCTACACCTTC
TRBV11-2	once	TRBJ1-3	18	TRBD1	CASSLDGPGGLSGNTIYF	TGTGCCAGCAGCTTAGATGGCCCAGGGGGCTTGTCAGGAAACACCATATATTTT
TRBV19	NA	TRBJ1-1	13	NA	CASSPWTVAEAFF	TGTGCCAGTAGTCCGTGGACAGTAGCTGAAGCTTTCTTT
TRBV2	NA	TRBJ1-1	14	NA	CAVPGTFEVDEAFF	TGTGCCGTACCCGGGACATTTGAAGTTGATGAAGCTTTCTTT
TRBV18	NA	TRBJ1-1	14	NA	CASSSNRANTEAFF	TGTGCCAGCTCATCCAACAGGGCAAACACTGAAGCTTTCTTT
TRBV25-1	few	TRBJ1-6	14	NA	CASSRGREVSPLHF	TGTGCCAGCAGTCGTGGCAGGGAGGTTTCACCCCTCCACTTT
TRBV6-5	NA	TRBJ2-2	15	TRBD2	CASRPSGGTTGELFF	TGTGCCAGCAGACCTAGCGGGGGGACGACCGGGGAGCTGTTTTTT
TRBV2	NA	TRBJ2-6	17	NA	CASSRLPLGAGANVLTF	TGTGCCAGCAGTCGTCTCCCACTGGGGGCAGGGGCCAACGTCCTGACTTTC
TRBV24-1	NA	TRBJ1-3	17	NA	CATSDLGDTTVRNTIYF	TGTGCCACCAGTGATTTGGGGGACACCACAGTCAGAAACACCATATATTTT
TRBV7-9	NA	TRBJ1-2	14	TRBD1	CASSRRQGMDGYTF	TGTGCCAGCAGCCGCCGACAGGGGATGGATGGCTACACCTTC
TRBV30	NA	TRBJ1-6	10	NA	CAWQGSPLHF	TGTGCCTGGCAGGGATCACCCCTCCACTTT
TRBV2	NA	TRBJ2-3	12	NA	CASSRMGDTQYF	TGTGCCAGTAGCCGCATGGGAGATACGCAGTATTTT
TRBV4-1	NA	TRBJ1-3	17	NA	CASSQGQTVWSENTIYF	TGCGCCAGCAGCCAAGGCCAGACAGTTTGGAGTGAAAACACCATATATTTT
TRBV30	NA	TRBJ1-6	15	NA	CAWSVLGLNNSPLHF	TGTGCCTGGAGTGTACTCGGACTGAATAATTCACCCCTCCACTTT
TRBV5-1	NA	TRBJ1-5	16	NA	CASSFLGGPNNQPQHF	TGCGCCAGCAGCTTTTTGGGGGGTCCAAACAATCAGCCCCAGCATTTT
TRBV6-5	once	TRBJ2-7	15	TRBD2	CASVLGGSKPREQYF	TGTGCCAGCGTCCTTGGCGGGAGTAAGCCACGCGAGCAGTACTTC
TRBV25-1	NA	TRBJ1-5	14	NA	CASSGTTSNQPQHF	TGTGCCAGCAGTGGGACAACGAGCAATCAGCCCCAGCATTTT
TRBV7-9	NA	TRBJ1-4	17	TRBD1	CASSLGDRGRTNEKLFF	TGTGCCAGCAGCTTAGGAGACAGGGGCAGGACTAATGAAAAACTGTTTTTT
TRBV10-1	NA	TRBJ1-1	15	TRBD1	CASSELLGQGVEAFF	TGCGCCAGCAGTGAGTTGCTGGGACAGGGTGTTGAAGCTTTCTTT